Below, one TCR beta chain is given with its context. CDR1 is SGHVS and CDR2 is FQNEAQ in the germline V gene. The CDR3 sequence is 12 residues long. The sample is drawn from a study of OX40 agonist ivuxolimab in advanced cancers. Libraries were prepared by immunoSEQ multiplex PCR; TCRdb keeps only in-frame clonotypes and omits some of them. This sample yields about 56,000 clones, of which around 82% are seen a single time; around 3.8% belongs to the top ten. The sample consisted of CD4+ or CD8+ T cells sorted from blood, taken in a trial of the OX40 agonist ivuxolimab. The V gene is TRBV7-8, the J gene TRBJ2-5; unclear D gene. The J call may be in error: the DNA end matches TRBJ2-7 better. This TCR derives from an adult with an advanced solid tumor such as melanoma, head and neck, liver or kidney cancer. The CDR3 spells CASSLAPLEQYF. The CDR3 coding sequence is TGTGCCAGCAGCTTAGCCCCTCTCGAGCAGTACTTC.